The source of this T cell receptor (beta chain) is a study of CD8+CD57+ T cells in acquired aplastic anemia (dated by TCRdb to 2017 to 2018). With respect to the entire study: DNA extracted from sorted CD4+ and CD8+ cells had a mean of approximately 3 ug, with a range of 0.2 to 27.4 ug. Mean read counts for healthy donor samples were approximately 10 million for CD4+ cells and around 11 million for CD8+ cells.

The study deep-sequenced TCR repertoires of sorted CD4+ and CD8+ blood T cells from severe aplastic anemia patients and healthy subjects. Ficoll-Paque density gradient centrifugation was used to isolate peripheral blood mononuclear cells. Before DNA was extracted, CD4+ and CD8+ T cells were sorted using either FACS or magnetic beads. Profiling of TCR beta VDJ combinations and CDR3 sequences used genomic DNA as the template. An Illumina HiSeq 2000 was the platform used for TCR repertoire sequencing. Concerning the study's data processing: TRBV/TRBJ rearrangement plots, CDR3 size and DJ length profiles, and Simpson's diversity index were used to assess repertoires. The most abundant DNA sequence in the deep sequencing data was defined as the immunodominant clone. CDR3 amino acid sequences were screened for sharing across subjects and compared with published repertoires and the VDJdb database. TCRdb trimmed the raw reads at Q25, called clones with MiXCR and kept productive beta chains. Every CDR3 protein is listed once, alongside the most common genes and DNA of its rows. The V and J calls and clone size come from TCRdb's table, not from the authors' own analysis. A total of 150,000 to 200,000 distinct CDR3 sequences appear in this sample, 60% to 70% of them only once. The top ten constitute about 48% of the sample.

General findings and caveats noted by the study authors: Between patients and healthy controls, no significant difference in CD8+ Simpson's diversity was found (P=0.060). Around 28 CD8+ CDR3 sequences were found to be shared between patients and controls, but these sequences appeared to be highly expressed in patients and within the immunodominant clones of the patients.

In regard to this clonotype: What this receptor recognizes is not known. A much larger clone differs by one base, so this may be a read error.

The clonotype was recovered from a human donor in good health. Sequencing was carried out using sorted CD4+, CD8+, or CD8+CD57+ T cells (not recorded which) from PBMCs.

In nucleotides, the sequence is TGTGCCAGCAGTTTAAGTCCCAGTCAAGAGACCCAGTACTTC. This codes for CASSLSPSQETQYF. The V and J segments used are TRBV12-3 or TRBV12-4 and TRBJ2-5; no D gene is confidently identified. The CDR3 measures 14 amino acids from cysteine to phenylalanine. Just CDR3 DNA is preserved here, 42 bases in frame from base 1. V gives up 2 bases and J gives up 2 bases, and the segment between their germline ends measures 9 bases.